The entry below gives a single T cell receptor (beta chain) sequence along with its context. No antigen is known for it. These data belong to a study of T-cell memory formation after mild COVID-19. Broader study findings: Memory from before infection featured some responding clones, which suggests cross-reactive memory joined.

A single record per CDR3 protein comes from TCRdb applying MiXCR to the 5' RACE reads. The data hold some 450,000 distinct CDR3 sequences, with approximately 18% observed a single time. This receptor was identified in a man aged 18 to 29 who had mild COVID-19 (a few samples of this study predate the infection). Cell type and time point are not known. The sample consisted of PBMCs or a T cell subset sorted from them (not recorded which).

CDR3 protein: CAITSGTGINEQFF. The CDR3 DNA sequence: TGTGCCATCACCTCCGGGACAGGAATCAATGAGCAGTTCTTC. V is TRBV10-3 and J is TRBJ2-1, with TRBD1 identical over 8 bases. Trimming took 7 bases from V and 6 from J; bases not matched to a gene: 8. Germline CDR1 and CDR2: ENHRY and SYGVKD. CDR3 size: 14 residues.